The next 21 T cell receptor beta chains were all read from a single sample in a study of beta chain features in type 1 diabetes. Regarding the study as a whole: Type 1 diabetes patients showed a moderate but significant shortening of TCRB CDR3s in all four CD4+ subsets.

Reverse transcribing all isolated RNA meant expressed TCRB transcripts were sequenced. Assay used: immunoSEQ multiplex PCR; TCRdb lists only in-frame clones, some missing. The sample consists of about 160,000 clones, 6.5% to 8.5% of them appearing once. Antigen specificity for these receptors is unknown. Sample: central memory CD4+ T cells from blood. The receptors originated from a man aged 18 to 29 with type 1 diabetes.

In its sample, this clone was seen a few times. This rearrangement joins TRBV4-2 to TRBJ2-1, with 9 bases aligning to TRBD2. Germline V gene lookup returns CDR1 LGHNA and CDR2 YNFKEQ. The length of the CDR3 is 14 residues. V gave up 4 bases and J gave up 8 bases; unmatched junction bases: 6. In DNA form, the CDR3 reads TGTGCCAGCAGCCGGCGGGAGGGCCACGATGAGCAGTTCTTC. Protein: CASSRREGHDEQFF.

CDR3 amino acids: CASSAIKGQPYEQYF. The CDR3, as DNA: TGTGCCAGCAGCGCCATCAAAGGACAGCCCTACGAGCAGTACTTC. The genes are TRBV11-2 and TRBJ2-7; the D gene is possibly TRBD1 (6 bases). Trimming removed 5 bases at V and 2 bases at J, with 16 bases between. The CDR3 is 15 amino acids. CDR1 is SGHAT and CDR2 is FQNNGV in the germline V gene.

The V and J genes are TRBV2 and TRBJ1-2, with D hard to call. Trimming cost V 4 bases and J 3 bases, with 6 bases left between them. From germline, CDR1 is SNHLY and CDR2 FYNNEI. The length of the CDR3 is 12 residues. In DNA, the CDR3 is TGTGCCAGCAGTGGGCAAGACTATGGCTACACCTTC. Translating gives CASSGQDYGYTF.

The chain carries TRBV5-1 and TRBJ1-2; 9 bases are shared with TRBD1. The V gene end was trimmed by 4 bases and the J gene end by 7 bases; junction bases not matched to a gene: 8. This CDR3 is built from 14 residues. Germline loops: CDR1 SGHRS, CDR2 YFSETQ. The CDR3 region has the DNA TGCGCCAGCAGCCCGACCCCGACAGGGGGTGGCTACACCTTC. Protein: CASSPTPTGGGYTF.

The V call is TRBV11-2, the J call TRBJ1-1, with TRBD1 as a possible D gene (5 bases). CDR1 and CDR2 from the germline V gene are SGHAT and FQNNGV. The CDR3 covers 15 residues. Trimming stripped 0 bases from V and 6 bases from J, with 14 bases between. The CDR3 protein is CASSLERGGVPEAFF. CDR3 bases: TGTGCCAGCAGCTTAGAGCGGGGCGGGGTCCCTGAAGCTTTCTTT.

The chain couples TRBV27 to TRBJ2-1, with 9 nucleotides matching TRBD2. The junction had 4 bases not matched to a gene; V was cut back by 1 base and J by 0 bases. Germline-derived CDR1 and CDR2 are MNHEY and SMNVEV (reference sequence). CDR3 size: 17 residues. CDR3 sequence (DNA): TGTGCCAGCAGTTTATATGGCGGGGGGGCCTCCTACAATGAGCAGTTCTTC. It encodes CASSLYGGGASYNEQFF.

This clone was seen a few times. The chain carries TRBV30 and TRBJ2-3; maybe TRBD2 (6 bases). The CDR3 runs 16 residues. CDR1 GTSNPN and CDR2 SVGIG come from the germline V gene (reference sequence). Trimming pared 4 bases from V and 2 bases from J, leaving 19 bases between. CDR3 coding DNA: TGTGCCTGGACCCCACCGGGACTTTCCTCCACAGATACGCAGTATTTT. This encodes CAWTPPGLSSTDTQYF.

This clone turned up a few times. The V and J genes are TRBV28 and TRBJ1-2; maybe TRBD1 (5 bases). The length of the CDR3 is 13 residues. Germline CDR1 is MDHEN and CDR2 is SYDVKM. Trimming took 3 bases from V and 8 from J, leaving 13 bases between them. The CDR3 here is CASSFGGVGGYTF. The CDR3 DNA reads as TGTGCCAGCAGTTTCGGAGGGGTTGGCGGCTACACCTTC.

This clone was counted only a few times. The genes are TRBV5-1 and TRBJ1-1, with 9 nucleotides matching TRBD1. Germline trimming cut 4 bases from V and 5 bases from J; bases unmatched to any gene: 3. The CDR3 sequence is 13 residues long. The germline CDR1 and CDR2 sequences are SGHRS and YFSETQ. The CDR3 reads CASSRDRETEAFF. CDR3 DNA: TGCGCCAGCAGCCGGGACAGGGAAACTGAAGCTTTCTTT.

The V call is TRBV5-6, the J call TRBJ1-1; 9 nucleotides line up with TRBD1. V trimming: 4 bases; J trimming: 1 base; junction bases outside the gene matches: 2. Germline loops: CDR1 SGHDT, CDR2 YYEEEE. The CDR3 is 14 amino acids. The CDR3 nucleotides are TGTGCCAGCAGCACGGACAGGGGGAACACTGAAGCTTTCTTT. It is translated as CASSTDRGNTEAFF.

The CDR3 DNA reads as TGTGCCAGCAGCCTACGTCGGTTCACCGGGGAGCTGTTTTTT. This sequence encodes CASSLRRFTGELFF. The rearrangement links TRBV7-9 to TRBJ2-2; D unresolved. There are 14 residues in the CDR3. Trimming removed 5 bases at V and 4 bases at J, with 11 bases between. Germline V CDR1 and CDR2: SEHNR, FQNEAQ (reference sequence).

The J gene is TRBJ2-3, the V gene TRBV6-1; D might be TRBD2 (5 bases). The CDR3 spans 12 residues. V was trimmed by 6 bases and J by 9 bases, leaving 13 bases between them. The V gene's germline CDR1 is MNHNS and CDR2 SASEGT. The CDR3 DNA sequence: TGTGCCAGCAGCCTCCCCGGGGAAACGCAGTATTTT. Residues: CASSLPGETQYF.

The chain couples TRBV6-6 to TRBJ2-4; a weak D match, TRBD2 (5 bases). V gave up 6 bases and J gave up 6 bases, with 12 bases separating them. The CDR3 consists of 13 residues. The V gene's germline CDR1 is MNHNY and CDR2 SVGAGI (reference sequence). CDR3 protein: CASRLDLINIQYF. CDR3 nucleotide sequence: TGTGCCAGCAGATTGGACTTGATAAACATTCAGTACTTC.

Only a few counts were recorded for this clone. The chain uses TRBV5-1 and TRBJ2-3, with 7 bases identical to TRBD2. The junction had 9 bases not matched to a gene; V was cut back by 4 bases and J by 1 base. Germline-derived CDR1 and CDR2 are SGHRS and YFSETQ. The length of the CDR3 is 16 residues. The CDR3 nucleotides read TGCGCCAGCAGCCCCCAGCCGAGCGGGGGCACAGATACGCAGTATTTT. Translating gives CASSPQPSGGTDTQYF.

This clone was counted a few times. CDR3 sequence: CASSARGGHSATNEKLFF. The CDR3 region has the DNA TGTGCCAGCAGCGCCCGGGGGGGACACAGTGCAACTAATGAAAAACTGTTTTTT. The chain uses TRBV9 and TRBJ1-4; D is perhaps TRBD1 (6 bases). The V gene lost 3 bases and the J gene lost 0 bases, with 18 bases spanning the gap. CDR1 and CDR2 (germline): SGDLS, YYNGEE. This CDR3 comprises 18 residues.

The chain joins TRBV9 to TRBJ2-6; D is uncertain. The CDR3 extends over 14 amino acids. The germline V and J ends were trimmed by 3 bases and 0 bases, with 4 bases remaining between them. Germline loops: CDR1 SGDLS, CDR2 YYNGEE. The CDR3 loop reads CASSAYSGANVLTF. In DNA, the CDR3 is TGTGCCAGCAGCGCGTACTCTGGGGCCAACGTCCTGACTTTC.

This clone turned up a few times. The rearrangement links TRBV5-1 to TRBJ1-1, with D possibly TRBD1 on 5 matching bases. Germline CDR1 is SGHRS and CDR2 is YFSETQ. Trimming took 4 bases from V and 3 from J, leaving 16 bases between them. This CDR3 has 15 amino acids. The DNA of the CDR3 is TGCGCCAGCAGCATCCAAGGGGCGGCGTACACTGAAGCTTTCTTT. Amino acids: CASSIQGAAYTEAFF.

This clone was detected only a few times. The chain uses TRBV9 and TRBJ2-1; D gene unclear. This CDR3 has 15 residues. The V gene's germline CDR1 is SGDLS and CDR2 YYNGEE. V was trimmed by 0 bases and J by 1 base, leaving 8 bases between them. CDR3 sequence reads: CASSVVQASYNEQFF. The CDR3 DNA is TGTGCCAGCAGCGTAGTTCAAGCTTCCTACAATGAGCAGTTCTTC. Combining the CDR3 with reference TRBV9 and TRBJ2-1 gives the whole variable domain DSGVTQTPKHLITATGQRVTLRCSPRSGDLSVYWYQQSLDQGLQFLIQYYNGEERAKGNILERFSAQQFPDLHSELNLSSLELGDSALYFCASSVVQASYNEQFFGPGTRLTVL.

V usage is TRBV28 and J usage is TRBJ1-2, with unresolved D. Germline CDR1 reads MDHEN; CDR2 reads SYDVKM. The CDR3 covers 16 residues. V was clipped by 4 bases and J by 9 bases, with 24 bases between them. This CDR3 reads CASSSPPRRGDKRYTF. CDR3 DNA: TGTGCCAGCAGTTCCCCGCCGCGTCGGGGAGATAAACGCTACACCTTC.

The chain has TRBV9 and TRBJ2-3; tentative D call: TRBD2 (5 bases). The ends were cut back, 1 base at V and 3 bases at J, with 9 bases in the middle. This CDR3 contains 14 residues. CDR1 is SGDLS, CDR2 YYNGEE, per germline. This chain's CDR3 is CASSVFSGTDTQYF. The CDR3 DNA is TGTGCCAGCAGCGTATTCAGCGGAACAGATACGCAGTATTTT. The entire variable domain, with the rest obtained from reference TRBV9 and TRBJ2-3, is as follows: DSGVTQTPKHLITATGQRVTLRCSPRSGDLSVYWYQQSLDQGLQFLIQYYNGEERAKGNILERFSAQQFPDLHSELNLSSLELGDSALYFCASSVFSGTDTQYFGPGTRLTVL.

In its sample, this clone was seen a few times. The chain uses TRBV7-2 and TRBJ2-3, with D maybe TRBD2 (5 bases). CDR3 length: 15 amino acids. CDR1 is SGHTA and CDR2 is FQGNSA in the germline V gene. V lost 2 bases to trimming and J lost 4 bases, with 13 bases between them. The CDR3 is CASSLLALRADTQYF. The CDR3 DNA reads TGTGCCAGCAGCTTACTAGCCCTCCGGGCAGATACGCAGTATTTT.